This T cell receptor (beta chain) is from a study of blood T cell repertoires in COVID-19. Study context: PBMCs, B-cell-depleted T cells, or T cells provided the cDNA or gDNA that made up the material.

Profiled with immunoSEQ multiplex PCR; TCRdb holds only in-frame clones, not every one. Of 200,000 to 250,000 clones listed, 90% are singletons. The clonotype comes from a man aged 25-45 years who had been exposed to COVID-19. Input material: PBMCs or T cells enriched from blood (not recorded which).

Here the CDR3 reads CASSQIRDSSYEQYF. Here the CDR3 DNA reads TGCGCCAGCAGCCAAATCCGGGACAGCTCCTACGAGCAGTACTTC. The chain employs TRBV4-3 and TRBJ2-7; 7 positions agree with TRBD1. Losses at the gene ends were 2 bases for V and 0 bases for J; bases not matched to a gene: 4. CDR1 is LGHNA, CDR2 YSLEER, per germline. This CDR3 is 15 amino acids long.